The sequence of this T cell receptor (beta chain) was determined in a study of blood T cell repertoires in COVID-19. Assay used: immunoSEQ multiplex PCR; TCRdb lists only in-frame clones, some missing. The profile covers 250,000 to 350,000 clones, with about 80% appearing a single time and around 16% taken by the ten largest. Germline CDR1 reads SGHTA; CDR2 reads FQGNSA. The CDR3 length is 17 residues. Germline trimming cut 6 bases from V and 1 base from J; bases unmatched to any gene: 12. The receptor was isolated from a person aged 65 to 85 with COVID-19, enrolled during active disease. Sequenced material: peripheral blood. The chain carries TRBV7-2 and TRBJ1-2, with TRBD1 matching 9 bases. This CDR3 reads CASSLTRGQGSNYGYTF. The CDR3 region has the DNA TGTGCCAGCAGTCTAACCAGGGGACAGGGAAGTAACTATGGCTACACCTTC.